The T cell receptor beta chain described here comes from a study of post-analysis software for immune sequencing data. Study as a whole: Relapsing-remitting, secondary progressive and progressive-relapsing courses of multiple sclerosis were included.

Regarding the study as a whole: Included in a set of roughly five TRBV segments more frequent in patients than controls were TRBV5-6, TRBV5-1 and TRBV20-1. Samples sharing a preparation batch grouped tightly together when assessed by F measure. There was significantly lower normalized Chao1 diversity in multiple sclerosis patients than in controls.

Points on this clonotype: Its target is unknown.

Tagging with unique molecular identifiers was a feature of the TCR beta cDNA libraries. Out of roughly 0.95 to 11 million T cells, 480,000 or so cDNA molecules were generated. TCRdb processed the PCR reads anew with MiXCR; each CDR3 protein has one entry. The sample contains hundreds of thousands of distinct CDR3 sequences, about 40% of which appear only once. The V and J ends lost 4 bases and 4 bases respectively, with 10 bases between them. Germline loops: CDR1 MNHEY, CDR2 SVGAGI. This CDR3 has 13 residues. The V and J genes are TRBV6-5 and TRBJ1-2; D call uncertain. This sequence originates from a girl aged 10 to 17 with multiple sclerosis. Sequencing used blood. CDR3 loop: CASSSARRYGYTF. DNA of the CDR3: TGTGCCAGCAGTTCGGCGAGGCGCTATGGCTACACCTTC.